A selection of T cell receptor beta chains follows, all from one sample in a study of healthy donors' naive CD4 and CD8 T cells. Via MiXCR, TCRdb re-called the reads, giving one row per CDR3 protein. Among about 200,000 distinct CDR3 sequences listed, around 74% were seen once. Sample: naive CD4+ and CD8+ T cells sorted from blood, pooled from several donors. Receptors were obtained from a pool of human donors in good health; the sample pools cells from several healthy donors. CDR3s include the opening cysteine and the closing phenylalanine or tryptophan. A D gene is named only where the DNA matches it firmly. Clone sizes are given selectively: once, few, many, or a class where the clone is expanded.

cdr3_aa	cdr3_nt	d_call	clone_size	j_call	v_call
CASRTSGSLYEQYF	TGTGCCAGTAGGACTAGCGGGAGTTTGTACGAGCAGTACTTC	TRBD2	.	TRBJ2-7	TRBV19
CAWSAGEPGNTIYF	TGTGCCTGGAGTGCCGGGGAGCCTGGAAACACCATATATTTT	.	once	TRBJ1-3	TRBV30
CSVELYTEAFF	TGCAGCGTTGAACTATACACTGAAGCTTTCTTT	.	.	TRBJ1-1	TRBV29-1
CASSLETGTPSTDTQYF	TGTGCCAGCAGTTTGGAGACAGGGACGCCTAGCACAGATACGCAGTATTTT	TRBD1	.	TRBJ2-3	TRBV28
CASSMGQGFGYTF	TGTGCCAGCAGCATGGGACAGGGATTTGGCTACACCTTC	TRBD1	few	TRBJ1-2	TRBV27
CATSEGSGVADTQYF	TGTGCCACCAGCGAGGGGAGTGGGGTGGCAGATACGCAGTATTTT	.	.	TRBJ2-3	TRBV15
CSVASGGTDTQYF	TGCAGCGTTGCGAGCGGGGGCACAGATACGCAGTATTTT	TRBD2	few	TRBJ2-3	TRBV29-1
CATSAYLNIQYF	TGTGCCACCAGCGCCTATCTAAACATTCAGTACTTC	.	few	TRBJ2-4	TRBV15
CSVEEVRWHEQFF	TGCAGCGTTGAAGAGGTTAGATGGCATGAGCAGTTCTTC	.	.	TRBJ2-1	TRBV29-1
CASTSGGIYGYTF	TGTGCCAGCACGTCCGGTGGGATCTATGGCTACACCTTC	.	.	TRBJ1-2	TRBV5-5
CAWSPTRADSYNEQFF	TGTGCCTGGAGTCCCACCAGAGCGGACTCCTACAATGAGCAGTTCTTC	.	.	TRBJ2-1	TRBV30
CASSIAAGDEQYF	TGTGCCAGTAGTATAGCTGCCGGAGACGAGCAGTACTTC	.	.	TRBJ2-7	TRBV19
CASSLEWNLGTDTQYF	TGTGCCAGCAGCTTGGAATGGAATCTGGGGACAGATACGCAGTATTTT	.	.	TRBJ2-3	TRBV5-6
CASSERRAGPGNIQYF	TGTGCCAGCAGTGAAAGAAGAGCGGGACCGGGAAACATTCAGTACTTC	TRBD2	.	TRBJ2-4	TRBV10-3
CASSLRRPYEQYF	TGTGCCAGCAGCTTACGGCGTCCCTACGAGCAGTACTTC	.	.	TRBJ2-7	TRBV11-2
CASSSRDYSYEQYF	TGTGCCAGCAGCAGCCGGGACTACTCCTACGAGCAGTACTTC	TRBD2	.	TRBJ2-7	TRBV7-2
CAWSPSDLNTEAFF	TGTGCCTGGAGTCCCAGTGACCTGAACACTGAGGCTTTCTTT	.	.	TRBJ1-1	TRBV30
CSTGQGASYEQYF	TGCAGCACAGGACAGGGGGCTTCCTACGAGCAGTACTTC	TRBD1	.	TRBJ2-7	TRBV29-1
CASSYRGPSYNEQFF	TGTGCCAGCAGCTATAGGGGGCCCTCCTACAATGAGCAGTTCTTC	TRBD1	.	TRBJ2-1	TRBV27
CASSKQGTQGYEQYF	TGTGCCAGCAGTAAACAGGGGACCCAGGGGTACGAGCAGTACTTC	TRBD1	.	TRBJ2-7	TRBV6-1
CASSPGGQRNTEAFF	TGTGCCAGTAGTCCCGGCGGACAGCGAAACACTGAAGCTTTCTTT	.	few	TRBJ1-1	TRBV19
CASSLDRVNEQFF	TGTGCCAGCAGTTTGGACAGGGTCAATGAGCAGTTCTTC	TRBD1	.	TRBJ2-1	TRBV27
CASSIPNQPQHF	TGTGCCAGTAGTATTCCGAATCAGCCCCAGCATTTT	.	.	TRBJ1-5	TRBV19
CASTRANTGELFF	TGTGCCAGCACCAGGGCGAACACCGGGGAGCTGTTTTTT	.	.	TRBJ2-2	TRBV6-2/TRBV6-3
CASSIDQDALGGTQYF	TGTGCCAGTAGTATAGATCAAGACGCCCTGGGAGGGACCCAGTACTTC	.	few	TRBJ2-5	TRBV19
CASRKSFFTEAFF	TGTGCCAGCAGGAAGTCCTTCTTCACTGAAGCTTTCTTT	.	few	TRBJ1-1	TRBV6-5
CASSNRVSYEQYF	TGTGCCAGCAGCAACAGGGTATCCTACGAGCAGTACTTC	.	few	TRBJ2-7	TRBV27
CASSPSGSDEQFF	TGTGCCAGTAGTCCTAGCGGGAGTGATGAGCAGTTCTTC	TRBD2	.	TRBJ2-1	TRBV19
CAWSYPDTQYF	TGTGCCTGGAGTTATCCGGATACGCAGTATTTT	.	.	TRBJ2-3	TRBV30
CASRYSGGAYEQYF	TGTGCCAGTCGCTATAGCGGAGGGGCCTACGAGCAGTACTTC	.	.	TRBJ2-7	TRBV19
CASSLGPVQQPQHF	TGTGCCAGCAGCTTGGGGCCAGTCCAGCAGCCCCAGCATTTT	.	.	TRBJ1-5	TRBV5-6